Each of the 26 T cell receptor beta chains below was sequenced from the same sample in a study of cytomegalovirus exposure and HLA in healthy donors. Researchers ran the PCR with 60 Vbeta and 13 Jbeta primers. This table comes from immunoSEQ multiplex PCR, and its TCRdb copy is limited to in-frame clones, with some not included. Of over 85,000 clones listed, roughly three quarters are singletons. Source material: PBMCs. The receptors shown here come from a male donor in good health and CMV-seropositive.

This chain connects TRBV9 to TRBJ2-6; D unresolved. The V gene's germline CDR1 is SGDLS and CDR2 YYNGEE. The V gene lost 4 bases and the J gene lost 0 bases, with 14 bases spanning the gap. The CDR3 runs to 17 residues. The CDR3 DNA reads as TGTGCCAGCAGCACCCGAGCTCCTCGCTCTGGGGCCAACGTCCTGACTTTC. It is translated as CASSTRAPRSGANVLTF.

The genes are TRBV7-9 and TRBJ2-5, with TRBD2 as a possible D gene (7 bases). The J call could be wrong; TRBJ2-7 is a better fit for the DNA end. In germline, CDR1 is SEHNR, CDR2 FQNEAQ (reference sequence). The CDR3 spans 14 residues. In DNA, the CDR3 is TGTGCCAGCAGCTGGGGGGGCAGGCCCTACGAGCAGTACTTC. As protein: CASSWGGRPYEQYF.

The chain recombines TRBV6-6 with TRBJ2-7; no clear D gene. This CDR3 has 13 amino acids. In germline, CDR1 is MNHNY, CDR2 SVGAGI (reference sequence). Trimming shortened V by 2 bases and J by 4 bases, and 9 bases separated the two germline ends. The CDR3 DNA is TGTGCCAGCAGTTACGCAACAGCTTACGAGCAGTACTTC. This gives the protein CASSYATAYEQYF.

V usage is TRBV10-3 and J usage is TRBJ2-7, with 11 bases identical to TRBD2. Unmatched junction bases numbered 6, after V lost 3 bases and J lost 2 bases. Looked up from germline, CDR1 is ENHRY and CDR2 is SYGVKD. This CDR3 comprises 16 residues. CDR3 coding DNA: TGTGCCATCAGTGAACCCCCGGGACTAGCGGCCTACGAGCAGTACTTC. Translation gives CAISEPPGLAAYEQYF.

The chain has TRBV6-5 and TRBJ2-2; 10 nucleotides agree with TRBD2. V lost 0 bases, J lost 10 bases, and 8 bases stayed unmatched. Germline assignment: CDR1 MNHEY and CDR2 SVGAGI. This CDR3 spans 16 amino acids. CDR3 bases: TGTGCCAGCAGTTACTCGACGAGCGGGAGGGTCGAGGAGCTGTTTTTT. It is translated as CASSYSTSGRVEELFF.

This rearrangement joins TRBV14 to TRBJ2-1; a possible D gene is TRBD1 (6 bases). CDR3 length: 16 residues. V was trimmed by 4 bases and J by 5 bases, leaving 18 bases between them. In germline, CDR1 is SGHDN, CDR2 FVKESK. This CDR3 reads CASSPQRQDRNNEQFF. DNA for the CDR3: TGTGCCAGCAGCCCCCAAAGACAGGACCGGAACAATGAGCAGTTCTTC.

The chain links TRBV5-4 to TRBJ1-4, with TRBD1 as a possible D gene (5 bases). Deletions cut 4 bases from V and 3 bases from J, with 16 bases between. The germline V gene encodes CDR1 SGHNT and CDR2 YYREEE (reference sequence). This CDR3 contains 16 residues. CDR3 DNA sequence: TGTGCCAGCAGCCCCAGCAGCGGGGCAGCTAATGAAAAACTGTTTTTT. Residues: CASSPSSGAANEKLFF.

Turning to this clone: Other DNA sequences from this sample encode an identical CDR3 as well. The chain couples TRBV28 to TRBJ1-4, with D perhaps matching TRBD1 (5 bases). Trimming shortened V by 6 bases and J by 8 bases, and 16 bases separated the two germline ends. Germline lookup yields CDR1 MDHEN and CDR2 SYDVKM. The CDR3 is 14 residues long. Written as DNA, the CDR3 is TGTGCCAGCAGCTCAGGGTATATGAGGGAAAAACTGTTTTTT. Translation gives CASSSGYMREKLFF.

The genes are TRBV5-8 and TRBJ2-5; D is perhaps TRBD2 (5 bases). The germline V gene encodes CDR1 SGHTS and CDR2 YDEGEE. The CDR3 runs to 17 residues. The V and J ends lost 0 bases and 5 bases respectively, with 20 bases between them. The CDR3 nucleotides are TGTGCCAGCAGCTTGGGGGCTGCGGGTACGGTAGGGGAGACCCAGTACTTC. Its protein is CASSLGAAGTVGETQYF.

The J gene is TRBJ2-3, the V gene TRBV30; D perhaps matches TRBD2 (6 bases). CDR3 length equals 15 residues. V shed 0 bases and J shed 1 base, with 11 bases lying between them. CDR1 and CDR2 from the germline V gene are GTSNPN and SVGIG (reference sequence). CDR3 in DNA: TGTGCCTGGAGTGTAGGAGGGCAGGGCACAGATACGCAGTATTTT. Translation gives CAWSVGGQGTDTQYF.

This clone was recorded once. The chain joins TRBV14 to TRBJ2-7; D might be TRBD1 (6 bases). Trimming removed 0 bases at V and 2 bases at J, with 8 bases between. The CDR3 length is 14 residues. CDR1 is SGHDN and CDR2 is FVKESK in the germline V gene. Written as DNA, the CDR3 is TGTGCCAGCAGCCAAGATTGGGGGCCCTACGAGCAGTACTTC. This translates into CASSQDWGPYEQYF.

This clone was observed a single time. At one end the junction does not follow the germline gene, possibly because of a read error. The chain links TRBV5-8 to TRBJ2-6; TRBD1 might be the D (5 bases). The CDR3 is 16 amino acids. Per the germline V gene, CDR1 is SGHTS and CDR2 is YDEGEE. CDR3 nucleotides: TGTGCCAGCAGCTTGACAGAGTTCTCTGGGGCCAACGGCCTGACTTTC. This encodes CASSLTEFSGANGLTF.

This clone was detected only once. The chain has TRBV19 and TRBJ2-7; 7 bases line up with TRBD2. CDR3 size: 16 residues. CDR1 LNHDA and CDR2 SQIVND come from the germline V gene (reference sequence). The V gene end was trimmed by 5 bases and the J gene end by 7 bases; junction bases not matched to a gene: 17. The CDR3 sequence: CASSAQGGRRGREQYF. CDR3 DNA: TGTGCCAGTAGTGCCCAGGGCGGGAGACGGGGTCGGGAGCAGTACTTC.

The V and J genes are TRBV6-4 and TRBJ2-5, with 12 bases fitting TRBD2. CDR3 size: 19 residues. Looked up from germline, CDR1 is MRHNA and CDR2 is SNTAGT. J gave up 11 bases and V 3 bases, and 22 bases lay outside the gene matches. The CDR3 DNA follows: TGTGCCAGCAGTGAACGCAGGGGTGGCAAAACTAGCGGGGGGTTAGAGCAGTACTTC. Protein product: CASSERRGGKTSGGLEQYF.

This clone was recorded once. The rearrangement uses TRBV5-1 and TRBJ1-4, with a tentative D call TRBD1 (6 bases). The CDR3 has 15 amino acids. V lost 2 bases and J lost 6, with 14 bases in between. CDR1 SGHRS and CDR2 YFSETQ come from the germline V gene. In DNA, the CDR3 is TGCGCCAGCAGCTTACAGGGACGGGTTCATGAAAAACTGTTTTTT. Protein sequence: CASSLQGRVHEKLFF.

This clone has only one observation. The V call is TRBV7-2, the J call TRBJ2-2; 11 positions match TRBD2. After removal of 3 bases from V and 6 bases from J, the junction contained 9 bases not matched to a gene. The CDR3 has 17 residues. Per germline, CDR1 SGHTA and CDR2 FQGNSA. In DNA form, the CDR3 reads TGTGCCAGCAGCTTGCTGACACTAGCGGGAGCGTCCGGGGAGCTGTTTTTT. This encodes CASSLLTLAGASGELFF.

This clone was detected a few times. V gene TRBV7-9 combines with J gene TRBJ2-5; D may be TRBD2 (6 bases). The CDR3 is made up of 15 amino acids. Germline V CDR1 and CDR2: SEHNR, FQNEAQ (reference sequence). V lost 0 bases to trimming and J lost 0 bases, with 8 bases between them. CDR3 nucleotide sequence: TGTGCCAGCAGCTTAGCGGAGGGCGACCAAGAGACCCAGTACTTC. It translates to CASSLAEGDQETQYF.

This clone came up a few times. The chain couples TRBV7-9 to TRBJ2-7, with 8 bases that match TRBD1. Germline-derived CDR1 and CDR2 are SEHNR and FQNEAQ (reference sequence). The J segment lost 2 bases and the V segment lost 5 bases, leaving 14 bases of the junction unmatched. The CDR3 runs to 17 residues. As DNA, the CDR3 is TGTGCCAGCAGCATACGCCCCTATTCGGACAGGGCCTACGAGCAGTACTTC. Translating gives CASSIRPYSDRAYEQYF. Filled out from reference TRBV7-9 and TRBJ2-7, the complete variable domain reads DTGVSQNPRHKITKRGQNVTFRCDPISEHNRLYWYRQTLGQGPEFLTYFQNEAQLEKSRLLSDRFSAERPKGSFSTLEIQRTEQGDSAMYLCASSIRPYSDRAYEQYFGPGTRLTVT.

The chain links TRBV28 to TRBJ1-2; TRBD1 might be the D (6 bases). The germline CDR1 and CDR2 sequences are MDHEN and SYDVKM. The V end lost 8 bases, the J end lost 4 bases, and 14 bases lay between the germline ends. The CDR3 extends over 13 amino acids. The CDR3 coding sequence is TGTGCCAGCGGACACAGGGCTGGCTATGGCTACACCTTC. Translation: CASGHRAGYGYTF.

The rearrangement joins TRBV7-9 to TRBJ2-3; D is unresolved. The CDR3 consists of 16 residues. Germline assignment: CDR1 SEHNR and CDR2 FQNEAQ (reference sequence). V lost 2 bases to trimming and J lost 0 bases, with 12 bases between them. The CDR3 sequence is CASSLRLSTSTDTQYF. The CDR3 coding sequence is TGTGCCAGCAGCTTACGGTTATCTACTAGCACAGATACGCAGTATTTT.

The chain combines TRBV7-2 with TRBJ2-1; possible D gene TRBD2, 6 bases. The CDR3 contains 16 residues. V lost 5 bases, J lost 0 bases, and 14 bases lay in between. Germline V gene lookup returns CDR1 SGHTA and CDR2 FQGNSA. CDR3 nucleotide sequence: TGTGCCAGCAGCCTCCGAGGTAGCGGCTCCTACAATGAGCAGTTCTTC. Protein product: CASSLRGSGSYNEQFF.

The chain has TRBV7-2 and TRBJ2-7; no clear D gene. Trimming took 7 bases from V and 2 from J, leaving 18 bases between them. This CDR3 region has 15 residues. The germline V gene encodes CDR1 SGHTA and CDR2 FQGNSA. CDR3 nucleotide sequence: TGTGCCAGCATCCCAAGCGCCACGAGCACCTACGAGCAGTACTTC. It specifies CASIPSATSTYEQYF.

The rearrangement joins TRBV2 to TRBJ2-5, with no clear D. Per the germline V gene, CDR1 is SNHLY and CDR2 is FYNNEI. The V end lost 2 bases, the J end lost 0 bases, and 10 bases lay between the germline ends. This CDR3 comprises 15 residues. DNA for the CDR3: TGTGCCAGCAGTGAATGGCGCCGGGACCAAGAGACCCAGTACTTC. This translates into CASSEWRRDQETQYF.

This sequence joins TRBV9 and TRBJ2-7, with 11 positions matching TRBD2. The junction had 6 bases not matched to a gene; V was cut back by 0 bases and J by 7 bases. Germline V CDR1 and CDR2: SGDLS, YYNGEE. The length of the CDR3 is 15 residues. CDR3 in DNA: TGTGCCAGCAGCGTAGCGGTAGCGGGAGGGGGAGAGCAGTACTTC. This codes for CASSVAVAGGGEQYF.

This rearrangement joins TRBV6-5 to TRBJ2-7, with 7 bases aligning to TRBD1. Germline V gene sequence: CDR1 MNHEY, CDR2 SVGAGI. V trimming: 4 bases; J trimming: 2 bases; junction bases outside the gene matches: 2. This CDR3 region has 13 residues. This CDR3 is CASSLQGPYEQYF. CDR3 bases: TGTGCCAGCAGTTTACAGGGGCCCTACGAGCAGTACTTC.

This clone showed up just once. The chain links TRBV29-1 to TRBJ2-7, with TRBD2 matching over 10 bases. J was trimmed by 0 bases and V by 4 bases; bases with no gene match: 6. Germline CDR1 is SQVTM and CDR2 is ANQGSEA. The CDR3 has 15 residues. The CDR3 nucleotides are TGCAGCGTTGTCGAAGCGGGAGGGCCCTCCTACGAGCAGTACTTC. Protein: CSVVEAGGPSYEQYF.